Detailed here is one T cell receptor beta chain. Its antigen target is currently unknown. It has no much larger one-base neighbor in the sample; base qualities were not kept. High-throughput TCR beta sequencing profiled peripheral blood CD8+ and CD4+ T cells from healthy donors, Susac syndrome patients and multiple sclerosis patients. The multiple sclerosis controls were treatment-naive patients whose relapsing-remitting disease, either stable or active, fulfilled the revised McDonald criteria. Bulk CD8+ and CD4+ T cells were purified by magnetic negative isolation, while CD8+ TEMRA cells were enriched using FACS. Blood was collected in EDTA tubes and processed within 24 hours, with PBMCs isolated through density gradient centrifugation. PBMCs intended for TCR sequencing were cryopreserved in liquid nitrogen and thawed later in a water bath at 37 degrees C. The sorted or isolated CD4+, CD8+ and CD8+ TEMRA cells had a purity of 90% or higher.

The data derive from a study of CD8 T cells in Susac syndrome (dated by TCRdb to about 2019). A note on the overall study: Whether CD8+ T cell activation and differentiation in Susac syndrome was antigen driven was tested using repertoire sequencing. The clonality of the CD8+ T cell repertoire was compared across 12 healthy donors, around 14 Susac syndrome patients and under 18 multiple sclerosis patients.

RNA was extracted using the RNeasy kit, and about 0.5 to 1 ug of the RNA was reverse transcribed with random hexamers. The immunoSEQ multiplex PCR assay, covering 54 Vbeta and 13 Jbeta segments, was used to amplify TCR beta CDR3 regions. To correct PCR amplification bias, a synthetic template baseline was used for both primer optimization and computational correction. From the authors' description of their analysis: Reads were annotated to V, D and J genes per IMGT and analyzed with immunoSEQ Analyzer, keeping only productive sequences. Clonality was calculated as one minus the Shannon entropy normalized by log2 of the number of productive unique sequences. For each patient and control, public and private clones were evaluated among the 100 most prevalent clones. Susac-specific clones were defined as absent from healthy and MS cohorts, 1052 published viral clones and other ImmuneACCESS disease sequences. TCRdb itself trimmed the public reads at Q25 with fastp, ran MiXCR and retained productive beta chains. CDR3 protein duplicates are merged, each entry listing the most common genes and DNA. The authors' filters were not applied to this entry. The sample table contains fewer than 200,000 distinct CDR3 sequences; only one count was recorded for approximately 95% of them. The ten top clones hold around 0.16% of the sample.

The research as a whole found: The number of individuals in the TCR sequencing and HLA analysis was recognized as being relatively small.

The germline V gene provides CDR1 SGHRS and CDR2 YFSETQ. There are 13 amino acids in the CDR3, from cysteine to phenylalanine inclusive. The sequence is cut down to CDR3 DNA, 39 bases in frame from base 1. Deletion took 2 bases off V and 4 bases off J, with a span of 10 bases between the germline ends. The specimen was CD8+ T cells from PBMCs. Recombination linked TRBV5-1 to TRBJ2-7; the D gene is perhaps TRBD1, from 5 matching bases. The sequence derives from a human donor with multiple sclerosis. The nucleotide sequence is TGCGCCAGCAGCTTCAGGGTCGGATACGAGCAGTACTTC. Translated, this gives CASSFRVGYEQYF.